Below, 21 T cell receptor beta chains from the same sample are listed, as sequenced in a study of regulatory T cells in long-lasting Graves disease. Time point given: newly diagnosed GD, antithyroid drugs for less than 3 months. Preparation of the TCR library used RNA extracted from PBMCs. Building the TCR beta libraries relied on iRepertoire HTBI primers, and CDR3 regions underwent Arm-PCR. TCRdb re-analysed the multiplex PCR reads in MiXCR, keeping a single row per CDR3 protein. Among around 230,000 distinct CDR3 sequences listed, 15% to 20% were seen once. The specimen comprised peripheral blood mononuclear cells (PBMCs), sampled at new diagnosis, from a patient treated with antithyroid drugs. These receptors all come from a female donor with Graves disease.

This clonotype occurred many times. CDR3 nucleotide sequence: TGTGCCAGCAGTTACATGACGGACAGAGAGACCCAGTACTTC. Amino acids: CASSYMTDRETQYF. The chain links TRBV2 to TRBJ2-5; maybe TRBD1 (6 bases). Trimming took 5 bases from V and 4 from J, leaving 14 bases between them. Germline loops: CDR1 SNHLY, CDR2 FYNNEI. The CDR3 is made up of 14 amino acids.

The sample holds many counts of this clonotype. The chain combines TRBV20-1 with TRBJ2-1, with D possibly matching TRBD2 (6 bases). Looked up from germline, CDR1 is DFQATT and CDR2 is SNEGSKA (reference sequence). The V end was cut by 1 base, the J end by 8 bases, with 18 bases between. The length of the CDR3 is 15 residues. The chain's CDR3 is CSARAWRGRNHEQFF. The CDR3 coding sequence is TGCAGTGCTAGAGCATGGAGGGGACGAAACCATGAGCAGTTCTTC.

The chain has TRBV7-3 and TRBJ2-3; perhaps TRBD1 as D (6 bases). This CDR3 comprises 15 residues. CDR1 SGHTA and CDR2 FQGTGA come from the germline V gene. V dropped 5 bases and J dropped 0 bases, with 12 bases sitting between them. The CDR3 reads CASSPQGKSTDTQYF. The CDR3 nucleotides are TGTGCCAGCAGCCCCCAGGGGAAAAGCACAGATACGCAGTATTTT.

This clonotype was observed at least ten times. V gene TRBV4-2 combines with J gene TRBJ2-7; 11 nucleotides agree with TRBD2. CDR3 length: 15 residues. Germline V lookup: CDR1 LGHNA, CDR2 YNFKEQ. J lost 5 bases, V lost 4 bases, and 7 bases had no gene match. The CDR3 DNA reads TGTGCCAGCAGCCGAGATCCGACTAGCGGGAACGAGCAGTACTTC. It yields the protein CASSRDPTSGNEQYF.

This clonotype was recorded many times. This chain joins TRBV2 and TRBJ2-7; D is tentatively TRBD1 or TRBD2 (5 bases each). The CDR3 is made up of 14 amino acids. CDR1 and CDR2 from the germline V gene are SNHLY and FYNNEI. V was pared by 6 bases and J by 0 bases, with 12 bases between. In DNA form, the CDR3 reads TGTGCCAGCAGGCCCGGGGCTTCCTCCTACGAGCAGTACTTC. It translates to CASRPGASSYEQYF.

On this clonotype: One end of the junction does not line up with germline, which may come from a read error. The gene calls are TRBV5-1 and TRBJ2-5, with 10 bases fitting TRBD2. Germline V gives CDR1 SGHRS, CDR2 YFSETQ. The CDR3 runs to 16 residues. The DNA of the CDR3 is TGTGCCAGCAGTTTGGGGCTAGCGGGAGCTCAAAAGACCCAGTACTTC. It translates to CASSLGLAGAQKTQYF.

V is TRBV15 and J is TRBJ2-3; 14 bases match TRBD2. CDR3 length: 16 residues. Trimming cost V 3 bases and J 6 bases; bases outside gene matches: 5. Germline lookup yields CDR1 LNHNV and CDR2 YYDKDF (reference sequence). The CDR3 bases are TGTGCCACCAGCAGCCCGACTAGCGGGAGGGCCGATACGCAGTATTTT. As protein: CATSSPTSGRADTQYF.

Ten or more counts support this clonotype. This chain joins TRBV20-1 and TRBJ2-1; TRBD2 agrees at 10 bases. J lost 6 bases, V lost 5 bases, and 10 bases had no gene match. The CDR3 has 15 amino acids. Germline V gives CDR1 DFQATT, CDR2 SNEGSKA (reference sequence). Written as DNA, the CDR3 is TGCAGTGCTCCACCGGAGACTAGCGGGTTCAATGAGCAGTTCTTC. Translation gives CSAPPETSGFNEQFF.

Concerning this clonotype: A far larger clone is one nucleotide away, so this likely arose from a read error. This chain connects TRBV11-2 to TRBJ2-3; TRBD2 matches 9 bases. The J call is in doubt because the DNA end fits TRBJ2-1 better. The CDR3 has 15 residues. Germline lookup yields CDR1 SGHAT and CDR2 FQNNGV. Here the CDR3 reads CTSSGRLAEAGEQFF. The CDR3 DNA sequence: TGTACCAGCAGCGGTAGACTAGCGGAGGCCGGGGAGCAGTTCTTC.

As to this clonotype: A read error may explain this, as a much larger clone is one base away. The CDR3, as DNA: TGTGCCACCAGCTCATGGATCAATGAGCAGTTCTTC. Its protein is CATSSWINEQFF. The chain couples TRBV24-1 to TRBJ2-1; no clear D gene. CDR1 KGHDR and CDR2 SFDVKD come from the germline V gene. The CDR3 totals 12 residues. Between the trimmed V and J ends, which lost 7 bases and 6 bases, there was a span of 9 bases.

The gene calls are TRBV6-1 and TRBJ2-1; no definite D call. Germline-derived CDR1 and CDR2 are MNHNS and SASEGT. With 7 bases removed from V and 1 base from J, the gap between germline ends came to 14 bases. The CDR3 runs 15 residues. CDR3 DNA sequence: TGTGCCAGCAAGGCCGAGACTGCTTCCTACAATGAGCAGTTCTTC. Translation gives CASKAETASYNEQFF.

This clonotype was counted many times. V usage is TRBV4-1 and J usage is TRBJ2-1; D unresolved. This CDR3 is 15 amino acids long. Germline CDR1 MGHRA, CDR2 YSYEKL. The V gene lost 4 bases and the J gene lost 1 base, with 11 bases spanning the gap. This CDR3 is CASSLGTGSYNEQFF. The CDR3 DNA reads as TGCGCCAGCAGCCTTGGAACCGGGTCCTACAATGAGCAGTTCTTC.

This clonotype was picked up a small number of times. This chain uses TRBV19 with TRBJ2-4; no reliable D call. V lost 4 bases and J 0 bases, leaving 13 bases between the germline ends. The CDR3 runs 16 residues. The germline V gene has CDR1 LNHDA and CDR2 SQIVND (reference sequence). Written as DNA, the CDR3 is TGTGCCAGTAGTACCCCAGGCGGTCGAGCCAAAAACATTCAGTACTTC. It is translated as CASSTPGGRAKNIQYF. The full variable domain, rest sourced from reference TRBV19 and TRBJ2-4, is DGGITQSPKYLFRKEGQNVTLSCEQNLNHDAMYWYRQDPGQGLRLIYYSQIVNDFQKGDIAEGYSVSREKKESFPLTVTSAQKNPTAFYLCASSTPGGRAKNIQYFGAGTRLSVL.

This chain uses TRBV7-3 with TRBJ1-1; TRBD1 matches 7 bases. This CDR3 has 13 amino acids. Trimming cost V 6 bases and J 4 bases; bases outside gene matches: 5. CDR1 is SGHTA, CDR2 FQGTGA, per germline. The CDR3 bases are TGTGCCAGCAGTACAGGGGTATTCACTGAAGCTTTCTTT. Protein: CASSTGVFTEAFF.

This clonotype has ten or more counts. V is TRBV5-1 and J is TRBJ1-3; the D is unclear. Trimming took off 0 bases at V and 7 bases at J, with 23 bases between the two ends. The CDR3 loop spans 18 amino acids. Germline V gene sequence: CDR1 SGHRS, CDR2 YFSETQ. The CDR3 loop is CASSLVDFRERSGNTIYF. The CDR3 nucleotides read TGCGCCAGCAGCTTGGTGGATTTCCGGGAGCGAAGTGGCAACACCATATATTTT.

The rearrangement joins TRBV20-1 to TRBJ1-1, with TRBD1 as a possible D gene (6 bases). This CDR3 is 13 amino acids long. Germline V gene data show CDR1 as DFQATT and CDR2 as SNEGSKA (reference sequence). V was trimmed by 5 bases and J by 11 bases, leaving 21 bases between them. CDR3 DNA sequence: TGCAGTGCTTATACAACAGGGATCGGTGGGGCTTTCTTT. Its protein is CSAYTTGIGGAFF.

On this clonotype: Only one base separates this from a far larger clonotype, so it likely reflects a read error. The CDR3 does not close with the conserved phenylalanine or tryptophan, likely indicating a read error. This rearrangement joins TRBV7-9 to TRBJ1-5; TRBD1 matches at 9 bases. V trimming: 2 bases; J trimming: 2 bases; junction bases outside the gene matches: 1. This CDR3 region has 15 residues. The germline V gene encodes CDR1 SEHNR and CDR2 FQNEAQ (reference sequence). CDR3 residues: CASSLRQGGNQPQHL. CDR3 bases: TGTGCCAGCAGCTTAAGACAGGGGGGCAATCAGCCCCAGCATCTT.

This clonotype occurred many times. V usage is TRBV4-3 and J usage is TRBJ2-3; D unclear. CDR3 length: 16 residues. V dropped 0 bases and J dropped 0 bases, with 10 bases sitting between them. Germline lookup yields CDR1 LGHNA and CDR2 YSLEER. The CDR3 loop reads CASSQEVTSSTDTQYF. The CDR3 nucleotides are TGCGCCAGCAGCCAAGAAGTCACCTCAAGCACAGATACGCAGTATTTT.

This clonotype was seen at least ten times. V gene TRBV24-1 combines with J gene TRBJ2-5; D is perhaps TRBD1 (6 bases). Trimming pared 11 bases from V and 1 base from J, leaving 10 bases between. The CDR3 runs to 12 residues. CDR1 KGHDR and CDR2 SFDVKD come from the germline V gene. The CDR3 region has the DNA TGTGCCATCTCACAGGGCCAAGAGACCCAGTACTTC. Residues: CAISQGQETQYF.

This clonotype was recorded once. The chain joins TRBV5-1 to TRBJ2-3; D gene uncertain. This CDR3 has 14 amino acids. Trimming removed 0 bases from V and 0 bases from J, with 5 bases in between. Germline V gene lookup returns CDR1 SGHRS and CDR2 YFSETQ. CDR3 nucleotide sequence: TGCGCCAGCAGCTTGGTTCACAGCACAGATACGCAGTATTTT. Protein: CASSLVHSTDTQYF.

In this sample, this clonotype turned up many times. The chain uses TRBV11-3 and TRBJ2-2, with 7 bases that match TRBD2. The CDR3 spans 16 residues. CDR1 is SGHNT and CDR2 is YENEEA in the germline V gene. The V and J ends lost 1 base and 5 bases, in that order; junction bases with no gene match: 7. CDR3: CASSLGPAGPTGELFF. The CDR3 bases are TGTGCCAGCAGCTTAGGACCAGCGGGACCTACCGGGGAGCTGTTTTTT.